This T cell receptor beta chain originates from a study of OX40 agonist ivuxolimab in advanced cancers. Sequencing was performed with immunoSEQ multiplex PCR; in TCRdb, only in-frame clones are kept and a portion is missing. The sample carries about 61,000 clones, approximately 86% recorded once. The V segment lost 2 bases and the J segment 8 bases; nucleotides outside the gene matches: 5. In germline, CDR1 is SGHNT, CDR2 YENEEA. This CDR3 has 14 amino acids. This TCR was recovered from an adult with an advanced solid tumor such as melanoma, head and neck, liver or kidney cancer. The J gene is TRBJ2-1, the V gene TRBV11-3, with 8 nucleotides matching TRBD1. Material: CD4+ or CD8+ T cells sorted from blood, obtained in a trial of the OX40 agonist ivuxolimab. CDR3 DNA sequence: TGTGCCAGCAGCTTACAGGGGGCAGTCGATGAGCAGTTCTTC. It translates to CASSLQGAVDEQFF.